A single sample is the source of the 5 T cell receptor beta chains below, sequenced in a study of regulatory T cells in long-lasting Graves disease. The time point: newly diagnosed GD, antithyroid drugs for less than 3 months. Generation of the TCR library employed RNA extracted from PBMCs. Construction of the TCR beta libraries employed iRepertoire HTBI primers in conjunction with Arm-PCR of CDR3 regions. TCRdb processed the multiplex PCR reads anew with MiXCR; each CDR3 protein has one entry. This table holds 540,000 or so distinct CDR3 sequences, about 14% found once. These records were also assigned to another study, of T cells in Graves' hyperthyroidism and ophthalmopathy.

The material was peripheral blood mononuclear cells (PBMCs), obtained at new diagnosis, from a patient treated with antithyroid drugs. These TCRs come from a man aged 30 to 39 with Graves disease.

The sample holds many counts of this clonotype. J is TRBJ1-5 and V is TRBV20-1, with D maybe TRBD1 (5 bases). This CDR3 has 14 amino acids. V dropped 6 bases and J dropped 1 base, with 13 bases sitting between them. CDR1 and CDR2 (germline): DFQATT, SNEGSKA (reference sequence). CDR3 DNA sequence: TGCAGTGCAGCCGAGGGGCCGAGCAATCAGCCCCAGCATTTT. Translation: CSAAEGPSNQPQHF.

This clonotype has at least ten counts. This chain connects TRBV27 to TRBJ2-1; the D call may be TRBD1 or TRBD2 (5 bases each). This CDR3 comprises 14 residues. The germline V and J ends were trimmed by 0 bases and 7 bases, with 10 bases remaining between them. In germline, CDR1 is MNHEY, CDR2 SMNVEV (reference sequence). CDR3 sequence reads: CASSLSGAGNEQFF. Here the CDR3 DNA reads TGTGCCAGCAGTTTATCCGGGGCTGGAAATGAGCAGTTCTTC.

This clonotype was detected only a few times. The chain combines TRBV24-1 with TRBJ1-5; D gene ambiguous. The CDR3 loop spans 14 amino acids. Between the trimmed V and J ends, which lost 3 bases and 9 bases, there was a span of 14 bases. Germline V gene sequence: CDR1 KGHDR, CDR2 SFDVKD. This chain's CDR3 is CATSDPYSPSPQHF. CDR3 DNA: TGTGCCACCAGTGATCCGTATTCACCCTCGCCCCAGCATTTT.

This clonotype came up many times. This chain connects TRBV29-1 to TRBJ2-7, with D perhaps matching TRBD1 (6 bases). The CDR3 runs to 13 residues. Trimming stripped 3 bases from V and 0 bases from J, with 9 bases between. The V gene's germline CDR1 is SQVTM and CDR2 ANQGSEA. DNA for the CDR3: TGCAGCGTTGATCTCAGGGGCTCCTACGAGCAGTACTTC. This gives the protein CSVDLRGSYEQYF.

This clonotype occurred many times. This chain joins TRBV11-2 and TRBJ2-2; 7 nucleotides agree with TRBD1. V was clipped by 5 bases and J by 1 base; unmatched bases: 4. CDR1 and CDR2 (germline): SGHAT, FQNNGV. This CDR3 has 15 amino acids. The CDR3 DNA follows: TGTGCCAGCAGCGAGGGACAGCTGAACACCGGGGAGCTGTTTTTT. Translation: CASSEGQLNTGELFF.